This TCR beta chain derives from a study of persistence of HIV-infected CD4 T cells (dated by TCRdb to 2018 to 2021). Regarding the research as a whole: Participants had been on suppressive ART for a median of around 8 years. CMV- and HIV-1 Gag-responding CD4+ T cells were isolated from ART-treated individuals so that antigen-driven clonal expansion of HIV-1-infected cells could be examined. Anti-CD3/anti-CD28 stimulation activated a higher proportion of cells, with a lower memory fraction, than antigen stimulation. Apart from two participants who underwent leukapheresis at a single time point, peripheral blood samples of up to 180 mL were collected from participants at multiple time points. TCRbeta sequencing assessed the clonality of all cells in each sorted population, while proviral sequencing assessed the clonality of infected cells. Cross-participant TCR cluster analysis included roughly eight participants for CMV and 6 or 7 participants for Gag.

The CDR3 holds 17 amino acids from the cysteine to the phenylalanine. Only CDR3 DNA remains: 51 bases, in frame from the first base. From the germline V gene, CDR1 is WSHSY and CDR2 is SAAADI. Between the V and J ends, shortened by 6 bases and 3 bases respectively, the junction contains 21 bases. The immunoSEQ hsTCRB assay version 4 in survey mode was used to sequence TCRbeta repertoires from genomic DNA. For TCRbeta sequencing, genomic DNA was diluted to approximately 9.6 ng/uL, and up to 1 ug was used per sample. As for the original processing: ImmunoSeq Analyzer 3.0 was used for analysis of TCRbeta data, and diversity was computed on productive nucleotide rearrangements. Using the Immunarch R package, lower-bound TCR diversity was estimated with the improved Chao index and clonality was estimated with the Gini coefficient. Different nucleotide rearrangements encoding the same CDR3beta amino acid sequence were treated as distinct clonotypes. Differential abundance analysis identified TCRbeta sequences significantly enriched in antigen-responding cells relative to anti-CD3/anti-CD28-activated cells. GLIPH2 grouped TCRs by predicted peptide-MHC specificity, both within each participant and across combined participant data sets. Entries here come from immuneACCESS through TCRdb and include only in-frame sequences with V and J called. Some clones fail to appear in such tables; in the studies checked, an unresolved V gene covers under half of the shortfall, and the cause of the remainder is unknown. That table supplies the V and J calls and clone size; D and trimming were determined from the DNA. The sample contains some 40,000 clones, 90% to 95% of them found a single time. The ten largest clones capture roughly 1.8% of the sample.

As regards this clone: It has no known antigen specificity. Within one base of it there is no much larger clone, and no base qualities were kept.

Explained via the paper, the treatment or condition label denotes: suppressive antiretroviral therapy. Cells were stimulated with anti-CD3/anti-CD28 magnetic beads as a nonspecific positive control representing the CD4+ T cell repertoire. Sorting of responding CD4+ T cells was based on upregulation of both CD40 ligand and CD69. HIV-1-infected adults in whom suppressive ART had been started during chronic infection were enrolled as participants. Participants had undetectable plasma HIV-1 RNA below 50 copies/mL for at least 4 years. To be included, participants needed a CD4+ T cell count above 400 cells/uL and a positive CMV serology. Before stimulation, PBMCs were isolated using density centrifugation and then depleted of CD8+ T cells. Stimulation of CD8-depleted PBMCs was carried out for approximately 17 hours with anti-CD28/CD49d costimulation, CD40-blocking antibody and enfuvirtide, to prevent new infections. Cell sorting was done on a Beckman Coulter MoFlo Legacy or XDP sorter, and dead cells were excluded with propidium iodide. For samples with more than one million cells, genomic DNA was extracted with the QIAamp DNA Mini Kit, and for all other samples the Quick-DNA Microprep Kit was used.

On the study overall, not on this receptor specifically: Within the same sorted populations, how oligoclonal the TCRs were correlated with how oligoclonal the proviruses were. Significantly lower TCRbeta richness was observed in CMV- and Gag-responding cells than in anti-CD3/anti-CD28-responding cells, and higher oligoclonality was observed in CMV-responding cells than in CD3/CD28-stimulated and Gag-responding cells. Only a small number of individuals took part in the study, and the range of antigens tested was limited. Antigen-responding cells were enriched for degenerate expanded CDR3beta sequences, which suggests convergent selection of CD4+ responses to CMV and Gag. Bulk TCR analyses could not be restricted to the rare CMV-responding cells that actually carried HIV-1 proviruses.

This TCR was sampled from an adult man with HIV who was CMV-seropositive. Sequencing was performed on CD4+ T cells sorted from PBMCs after approximately 20-hour stimulation, taken from a patient who received antiretroviral therapy. The cell subset or site label corresponds to: CD40L+CD69+ CD4 T cells responding to anti-CD3/anti-CD28 beads, representing the overall repertoire. The V gene is TRBV10-2 and the J gene is TRBJ2-1; the D element could tentatively be TRBD1 or TRBD2, as 6 bases agree for each. CDR3 reads: CASSDSLGGAIYNEQFF. The DNA reads TGCGCCAGCAGCGATTCGCTGGGGGGCGCTATCTACAATGAGCAGTTCTTC.